This is a list of T cell receptor beta chains from one sample in a study of cytomegalovirus exposure and HLA in healthy donors. The repertoire was sequenced with immunoSEQ multiplex PCR; TCRdb's copy has only in-frame clones and lacks some. This sample has approximately 100,000 clones, with more than 65% found just once. Specimen: PBMCs. The receptors were gathered from a man aged 35-49 years in good health and CMV-seropositive. CDR3s include the opening cysteine and the closing phenylalanine or tryptophan. The D gene is left open where the match is weak. Some rows mark clone size as missing; the rest say once, few, many or name a class of expanded clone.

v_call	j_call	d_call	clone_size	cdr3_aa	cdr3_nt
TRBV7-6	TRBJ2-7	TRBD2	.	CASSPRGRGGQYEQYF	TGTGCCAGCAGCCCCCGGGGGCGGGGGGGCCAGTACGAGCAGTACTTC
TRBV28	TRBJ1-4	TRBD1	.	CASSGPAGGRGQLFF	TGTGCCAGCAGTGGACCCGCAGGGGGACGAGGGCAACTGTTTTTT
TRBV5-5	TRBJ2-7	TRBD2	few	CASSLRAPGGFGEQYF	TGTGCCAGCAGCTTGAGGGCTCCGGGGGGGTTTGGGGAGCAGTACTTC
TRBV7-7	TRBJ1-1	.	.	CASSLSLNTEAFF	TGTGCTAGCAGCTTAAGCTTGAACACTGAAGCTTTCTTT
TRBV7-9	TRBJ1-5	.	.	CSSSLVVSNQPQHF	TGTTCCAGCAGCTTAGTCGTGAGCAATCAGCCCCAGCATTTT
TRBV19	TRBJ1-5	.	.	CASSIGSSQPQHF	TGTGCCAGTAGTATTGGGAGTAGCCAGCCCCAGCATTTT
TRBV5-6	TRBJ2-1	.	.	CASSYPPGVNEQFF	TGTGCCAGCAGCTACCCCCCGGGGGTTAATGAGCAGTTCTTC
TRBV9	TRBJ1-1	.	.	CASSVASLNTEAFF	TGTGCCAGCAGCGTAGCGAGTCTGAACACTGAAGCTTTCTTT
TRBV7-6	TRBJ2-1	TRBD2	.	CASGLRGGLSSYNEQFF	TGTGCCAGTGGGCTACGGGGGGGGCTGAGCTCCTACAATGAGCAGTTCTTC
TRBV6-4	TRBJ2-4	.	.	CASSEDSSNIQYF	TGTGCCAGCAGCGAGGACAGTTCTAACATTCAGTACTTC
TRBV11-3	TRBJ1-1	.	.	CASSLEQDTEAFF	TGTGCCAGCAGCTTAGAACAGGACACTGAAGCTTTCTTT
TRBV4-1	TRBJ1-1	TRBD1	.	CASSQEKTGGAGTEAFF	TGCGCCAGCAGCCAAGAGAAGACAGGGGGCGCGGGCACTGAAGCTTTCTTT
TRBV5-6	TRBJ2-7	.	.	CASSGSLSYEQYF	TGTGCCAGCAGCGGTAGTCTTTCCTACGAGCAGTACTTC
TRBV25-1	TRBJ2-1	TRBD2	.	CASSESRLAGGSYNEQFF	TGTGCCAGCAGTGAATCCAGACTAGCGGGGGGTTCCTACAATGAGCAGTTCTTC
TRBV7-9	TRBJ2-3	.	few	CASSSRLVPDTQYF	TGTGCCAGCAGCTCCCGACTAGTTCCAGATACGCAGTATTTT
TRBV7-2	TRBJ1-2	.	.	CASSLTTDGYTF	TGTGCCAGCAGCTTAACCACGGATGGCTACACCTTC
TRBV6-1	TRBJ2-2	.	.	CASSPILDTGELFF	TGTGCCAGCAGTCCAATATTAGACACCGGGGAGCTGTTTTTT
TRBV7-7	TRBJ2-3	.	.	CASSLGGGQSTQYF	TGTGCTAGCAGCTTAGGGGGGGGGCAGTCTACGCAGTATTTT
TRBV5-8	TRBJ2-3	.	.	CASSLGSITDTQYF	TGTGCCAGCAGCTTGGGTTCCATCACAGATACGCAGTATTTT
TRBV6-4	TRBJ1-5	.	.	CASSDSRDGRYSNQPQHF	TGTGCCAGCAGTGACTCTCGGGACGGGAGATATAGCAATCAGCCCCAGCATTTT
TRBV19	TRBJ2-7	TRBD1	.	CASSVNRGNEQYF	TGTGCCAGTAGTGTAAACAGGGGAAACGAGCAGTACTTC
TRBV9	TRBJ1-1	TRBD1	.	CASSAGGTGRNTEAFF	TGTGCCAGCAGCGCCGGGGGGACAGGGAGGAACACTGAAGCTTTCTTT
TRBV6-6	TRBJ1-1	TRBD1	.	CASSYATGTTEAFF	TGTGCCAGCAGTTACGCGACAGGGACCACTGAAGCTTTCTTT
TRBV6-5	TRBJ2-7	TRBD1	.	CASSYSGQGVSYEQYF	TGTGCCAGCAGTTACTCGGGACAGGGGGTTTCCTACGAGCAGTACTTC